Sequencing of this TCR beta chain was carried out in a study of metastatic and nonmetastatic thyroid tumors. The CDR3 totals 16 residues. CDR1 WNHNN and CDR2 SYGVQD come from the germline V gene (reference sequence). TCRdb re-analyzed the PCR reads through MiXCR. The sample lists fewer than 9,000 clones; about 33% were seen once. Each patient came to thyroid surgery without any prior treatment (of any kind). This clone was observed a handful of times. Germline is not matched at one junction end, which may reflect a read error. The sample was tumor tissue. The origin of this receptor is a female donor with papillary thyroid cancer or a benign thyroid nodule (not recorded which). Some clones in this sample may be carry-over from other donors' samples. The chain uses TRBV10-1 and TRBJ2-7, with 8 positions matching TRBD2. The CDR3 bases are TGCGCCAGCAGGGCGGGGGGAGGACTCGGTTCCTACGAGCAGTACTTT. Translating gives CASRAGGGLGSYEQYF.